This T cell receptor beta chain was identified during a study of shared clonotypes between healthy human individuals. Repertoires were generated with immunoSEQ multiplex PCR, while TCRdb's copy carries only in-frame clones and drops some. The table records roughly 650,000 clones, 90% to 97% of them present only once. Terminally differentiated effector memory CD45RA+ cells were left out of the naive CD8 fraction, which was CD45RO-negative and positively selected for CCR7. Worth noting for this clone: Other DNA sequences in the sample encode the same CDR3.

This CDR3 has 13 amino acids. CDR1 and CDR2 (germline): SGHNT, YYREEE (reference sequence). The V and J ends lost 4 bases and 1 base respectively, with 8 bases between them. The sequenced sample was naive CD8+ T cells sorted from blood. The chain employs TRBV5-4 and TRBJ2-5, with D possibly TRBD2 on 5 matching bases. The sequence was collected from a woman aged 25-40 years in good health. The CDR3 coding sequence is TGTGCCAGCAGCCCGGAGGCCCAAGAGACCCAGTACTTC. Its protein is CASSPEAQETQYF.